This is a list of T cell receptor beta chains from one sample in a study of shared clonotypes between healthy human individuals. The table came from immunoSEQ multiplex PCR; TCRdb's copy has only in-frame clones and leaves some out. Of over a million clones listed, about three quarters are singletons. The sample taken for sequencing was memory CD4+ T cells sorted from blood. The receptor set was obtained from a man between 18 and 29 years old in good health. Each CDR3 is given with its conserved first and last residue.

v_call	cdr3_aa
TRBV5-6	CASSLGTGENIQYF
TRBV6-1	CASSYQEAYEQYF
TRBV6-1	CASSEYMGRETQYF
TRBV5-1	CASSLDPGGNQPQHF
TRBV7-6	CASSLAGYSYEQYF
TRBV5-1	CASSETGDPYSPLHF
TRBV20-1	CSVRGPGEQYF
TRBV11-2	CASSPALQRTEAFF
TRBV7-8	CASSLGLGATNYGYTF
TRBV18	CASSPPTGTTGELFF
TRBV6-5	CASRGGSNSPLHF
TRBV2	CASSDWGNSSPLHF
TRBV6-1	CASSEGGQSYGYTF
TRBV30	CAWSVGAYEQYF
TRBV7-2	CASSSRDRNSPLHF